One T cell receptor (beta chain) is described in this entry. This clone occurred once. The antigen it recognizes is unknown. No much larger clone is present one base from it, and per-base qualities are unavailable. The entry originates in a study of radiation and T cells in renal cell carcinoma (dated by TCRdb to about 2020). For context, the study as a whole: The samples were drawn from a clinical trial, where primary renal cell carcinomas were treated with 15 Gy of stereotactic body radiation therapy and then removed by nephrectomy 4 weeks afterward. In total, about 53 samples, comprising around 26 tumors and around 27 peripheral blood samples, were subjected to TCR beta sequencing. Across all 50 or so samples, 4 million or so unique CDR3 nucleotide sequences encoding 2 million to 3 million unique CDR3 amino acid sequences were identified. The paper as a whole reports these results and caveats: Tracking of blood repertoire dynamics stopped at about 4 weeks after treatment, with no follow-up past that point. The single-armed trial design could not address effects of radiation dose or scheduling on the TCR repertoire. Because pretreatment tumor biopsies were not available, the baseline intratumoral presence of clonotypes could not be determined. In blood, the top tumor clonotypes increased between baseline and 2 weeks post-radiation and then shrank by 4 weeks, which suggests that tumor-resident clones expanded only transiently.

The sample's time point label is to be understood as: blood 2 weeks post-SBRT. The intended sense of this specimen's treatment or condition label: 15 Gy SBRT to primary tumor, nephrectomy 4 weeks later. To follow tumor-enriched clonotypes, peripheral blood was collected serially from radiation-treated patients at baseline and again at 2 weeks and 4 weeks after SBRT. Renal cell carcinoma with clear cell pathology was present in all patients. The QIAamp DNA Blood Mini Kit (Qiagen) was used to prepare genomic DNA for TCR sequencing. The analyses included only samples that passed all quality control checks. The CDR3, from cysteine to phenylalanine, totals 15 residues. The kept DNA is CDR3 alone, 45 bases in frame from the first base. V is cut by 1 base and J by 1 base, and the space between the germline ends is 11 bases. Looking up the germline V gene (reference sequence) yields CDR1 LNHDA and CDR2 SQIVND.

TCR beta libraries were generated from genomic DNA with the immunoSEQ kit, following the manufacturer's recommendations. To prepare libraries, a first multiplex PCR with proprietary primers was run, followed by a second PCR that added unique barcodes, and a bead cleanup was done after each round. Each sample batch included a kit-provided positive control reaction and a negative control reaction. The final libraries were assessed on an Agilent 4200 TapeStation D1000 ScreenTape, pooled by volume, and quantified by qPCR. Sequencing was performed on an Illumina NextSeq500 using a MidOutput 150-cycle cartridge, with 156 Read1 cycles, 15 Index1 cycles, and the kit custom primers. The pooled library was loaded at roughly 0.98 pM with a 20% PhiX control spike-in. Regarding the original processing steps: Vendor-processed data were analyzed in R, with a clonotype defined as all T cells sharing the same CDR3 nucleotide sequence. For clone abundance analyses, frequencies were normalized to the 10,000 most abundant clones in each sample. Public T cell clones, which averaged fewer than five per sample, were removed prior to analysis. Tumor-enriched and baseline blood-enriched clonotypes were defined by at least a 32-fold difference in abundance between compartments. A beta-binomial differential abundance model was used to identify clonotypes that expanded or contracted between blood time points. Tumor-blood repertoire similarity was measured with the Baroni-Urbani and Buser coefficient, and groups were compared using two-tailed Wilcoxon tests in R. TCRdb took over this immuneACCESS table, retaining in-frame rearrangements with V and J assigned. Such tables are incomplete; in checked studies, under half of the missing clones stem from an unresolved V gene, and the remainder is unexplained. V, J and clone size were drawn from that table, and D and trimming were deduced from the DNA. For this sample the table gives tens of thousands of clones, of which just over 85% were detected only once. More than 20% of the sample comes from the top ten.

The source was blood, collected from a patient whose treatment included radiotherapy and nephrectomy. This sequence uses TRBV19 and TRBJ2-7; the D gene cannot be named for sure. The clonotype was recovered from a woman aged 45-60 years with renal cell carcinoma. The DNA sequence follows: TGTGCCAGTAGTATAGGTTCGGCAGGTTCCTACGAGCAGTACTTC. Translation gives CASSIGSAGSYEQYF.